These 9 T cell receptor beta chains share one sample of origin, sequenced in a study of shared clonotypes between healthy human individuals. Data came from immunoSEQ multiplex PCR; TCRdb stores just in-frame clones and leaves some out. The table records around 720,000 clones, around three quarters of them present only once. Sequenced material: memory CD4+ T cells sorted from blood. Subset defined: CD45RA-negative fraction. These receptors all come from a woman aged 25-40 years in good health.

The CDR3 spells CSVVGQANQPQHF. In nucleotides, the CDR3 is TGCAGCGTTGTGGGGCAGGCGAATCAGCCCCAGCATTTT. V is TRBV29-1 and J is TRBJ1-5, with D maybe TRBD1 (5 bases). Germline V gives CDR1 SQVTM, CDR2 ANQGSEA. The CDR3 consists of 13 residues. Trimming left V 4 bases short and J 4 bases short, with 11 bases between.

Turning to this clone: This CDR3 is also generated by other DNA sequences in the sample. CDR3 residues: CSAGRNEQFF. CDR3 coding DNA: TGCAGTGCTGGGCGCAATGAGCAGTTCTTC. V and J are TRBV20-1 and TRBJ2-1; D gene ambiguous. Germline CDR1 is DFQATT and CDR2 is SNEGSKA (reference sequence). The V gene lost 5 bases and the J gene lost 6 bases, with 5 bases spanning the gap. This CDR3 has 10 residues.

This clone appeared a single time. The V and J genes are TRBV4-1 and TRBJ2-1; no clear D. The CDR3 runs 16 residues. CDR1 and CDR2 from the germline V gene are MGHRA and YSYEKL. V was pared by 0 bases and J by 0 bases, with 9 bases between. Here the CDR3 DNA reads TGCGCCAGCAGCCAAGATGACCCGAGCTCCTACAATGAGCAGTTCTTC. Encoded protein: CASSQDDPSSYNEQFF.

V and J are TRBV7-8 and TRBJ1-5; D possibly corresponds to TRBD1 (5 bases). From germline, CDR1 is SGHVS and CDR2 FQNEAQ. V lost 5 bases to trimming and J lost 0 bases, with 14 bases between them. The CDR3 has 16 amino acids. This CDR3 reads CASSDLRRVSNQPQHF. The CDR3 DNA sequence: TGTGCCAGCAGCGATCTGCGCAGGGTTAGCAATCAGCCCCAGCATTTT.

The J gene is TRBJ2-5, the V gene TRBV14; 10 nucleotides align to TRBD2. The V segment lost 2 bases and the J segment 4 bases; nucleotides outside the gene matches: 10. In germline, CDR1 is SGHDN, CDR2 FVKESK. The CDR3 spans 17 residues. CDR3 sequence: CASSQMLESGRAETQYF. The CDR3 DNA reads TGTGCCAGCAGCCAAATGCTAGAAAGCGGGAGGGCAGAGACCCAGTACTTC.

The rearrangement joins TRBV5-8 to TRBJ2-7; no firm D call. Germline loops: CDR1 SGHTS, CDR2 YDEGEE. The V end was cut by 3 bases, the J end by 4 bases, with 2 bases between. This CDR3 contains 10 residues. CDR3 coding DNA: TGTGCCAGCAGCTATTACGAGCAGTACTTC. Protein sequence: CASSYYEQYF.

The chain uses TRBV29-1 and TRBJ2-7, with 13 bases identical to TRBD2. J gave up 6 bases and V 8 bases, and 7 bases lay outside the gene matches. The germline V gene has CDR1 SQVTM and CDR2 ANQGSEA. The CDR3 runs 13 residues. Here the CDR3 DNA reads TGCAGCACCGAGACTAGCGGGGGGTCCGAGCAGTACTTC. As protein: CSTETSGGSEQYF.

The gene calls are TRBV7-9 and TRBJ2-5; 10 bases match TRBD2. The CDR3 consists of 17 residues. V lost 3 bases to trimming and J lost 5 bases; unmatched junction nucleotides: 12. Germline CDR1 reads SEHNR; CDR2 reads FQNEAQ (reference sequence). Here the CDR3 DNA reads TGTGCCAGCAGCTTCGGGCTAGCGGGAGAAGGAGGTGAGACCCAGTACTTC. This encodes CASSFGLAGEGGETQYF.

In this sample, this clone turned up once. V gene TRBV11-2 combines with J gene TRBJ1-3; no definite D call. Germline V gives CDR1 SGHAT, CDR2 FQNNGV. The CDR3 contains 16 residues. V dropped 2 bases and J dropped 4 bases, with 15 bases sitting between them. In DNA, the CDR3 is TGTGCCAGCAGCTTAAATCTGGCACAAGGGGGAAACACCATATATTTT. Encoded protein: CASSLNLAQGGNTIYF.